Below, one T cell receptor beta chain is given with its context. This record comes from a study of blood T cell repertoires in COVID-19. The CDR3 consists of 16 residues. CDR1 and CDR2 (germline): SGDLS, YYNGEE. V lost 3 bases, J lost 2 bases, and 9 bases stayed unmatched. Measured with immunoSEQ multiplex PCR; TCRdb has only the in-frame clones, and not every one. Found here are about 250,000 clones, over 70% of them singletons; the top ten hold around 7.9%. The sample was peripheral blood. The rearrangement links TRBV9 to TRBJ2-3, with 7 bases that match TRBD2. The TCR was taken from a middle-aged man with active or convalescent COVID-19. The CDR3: CASSGQAGLPTDTQYF. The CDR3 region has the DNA TGTGCCAGCAGCGGTCAAGCGGGGCTCCCCACAGATACGCAGTATTTT.